Detailed here is one T cell receptor (beta chain). In the original analysis: From reference gene primer amplification, estimates of nucleated cell counts were derived. Some clones are missing from TCRdb's copy, which holds only in-frame ones; the method was immunoSEQ multiplex PCR. The V and J calls and clone size were taken over from that table, and D and trimming were inferred from the DNA. The sample has about 120,000 clones, approximately 87% seen once. The sample belongs to a study of blood T cell repertoires in COVID-19. Whole-study context: There were acute and convalescent COVID-19 samples, and they came from the United States, Italy and Spain. Sources were T cells, B-cell-depleted T cells, or PBMCs; the material itself was cDNA or gDNA.

The sequence was collected from a woman between 65 and 79 years old with acute or convalescent COVID-19. Sequenced: peripheral blood.

The DNA for the CDR3 is TGTGCCAGCAGCTTATCGAATGCGGCCTACTACGAGCAGTACTTC. Its protein is CASSLSNAAYYEQYF. The V and J genes are TRBV11-3 and TRBJ2-7, with D uncertain. The V gene lost 2 bases and the J gene lost 3 bases, with 14 bases spanning the gap. The CDR3 runs to 15 residues. In germline, CDR1 is SGHNT, CDR2 YENEEA.